This T cell receptor beta chain was obtained from a study of a mutant IDH1 vaccine in newly diagnosed glioma. Whole-study context: Sex among treated patients split 62.5% male, roughly 40% female; mean age was approximately 38 years. Most patients had radiochemotherapy with temozolomide before enrollment; others had one alone. Study-level findings and limits: Variations in leading peripheral T cell clonotypes appeared to have no connection with pseudoprogression.

The time point is: baseline, week 1 (first vaccination visit). As to treatment: pre-vaccination baseline after standard-of-care therapy. Every donor had a new WHO grade 3 or 4 astrocytoma that was IDH1-mutant, with loss of nuclear ATRX. With 4 bases clipped from V and 11 bases from J, the junction kept 10 bases outside the gene matches. CDR3 length: 13 amino acids. CDR1 SGHDN and CDR2 FVKESK come from the germline V gene. Sequencing was performed with immunoSEQ multiplex PCR; in TCRdb, only in-frame clones are kept and a portion is missing. The sample shows about 59,000 clones, 91% of them seen only once. Of note for this clone: Its antigen is unknown.

The clonotype originates from a man in his fifties with glioma. The sample in question was PBMCs, obtained from a glioma patient treated with radiotherapy, temozolomide or both. The chain employs TRBV14 and TRBJ2-5, with 7 bases matching TRBD1. The CDR3, as DNA: TGTGCCAGCAGCCTTACAGGGGTGAGGGAGCAGTACTTC. Residues: CASSLTGVREQYF. Supplemented by reference TRBV14 and TRBJ2-5, the full variable domain reads EAGVTQFPSHSVIEKGQTVTLRCDPISGHDNLYWYRRVMGKEIKFLLHFVKESKQDESGMPNNRFLAERTGGTYSTLKVQPAELEDSGVYFCASSLTGVREQYFGPGTRLLVL.